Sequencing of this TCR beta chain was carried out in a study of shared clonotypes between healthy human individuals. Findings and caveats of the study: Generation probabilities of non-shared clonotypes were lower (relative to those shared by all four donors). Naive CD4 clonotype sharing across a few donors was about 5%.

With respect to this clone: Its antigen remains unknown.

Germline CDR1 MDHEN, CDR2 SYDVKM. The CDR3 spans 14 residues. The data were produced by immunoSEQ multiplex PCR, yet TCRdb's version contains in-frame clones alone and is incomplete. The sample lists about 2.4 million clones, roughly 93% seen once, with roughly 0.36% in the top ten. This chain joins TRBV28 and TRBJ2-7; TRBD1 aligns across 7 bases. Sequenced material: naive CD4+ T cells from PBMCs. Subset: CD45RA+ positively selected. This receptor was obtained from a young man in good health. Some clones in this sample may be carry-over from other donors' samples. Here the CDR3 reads CAILGSQGSYEQYF. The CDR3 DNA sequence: TGTGCTATTTTGGGGTCACAGGGGTCCTACGAGCAGTACTTC.